This is a list of T cell receptor beta chains from one sample in a study of post-analysis software for immune sequencing data. TCRdb processed the PCR reads anew with MiXCR; each CDR3 protein has one entry. The sample lists fewer than 700,000 distinct CDR3 sequences, around 47% occurring once. Material: blood. All receptors come from a girl between 10 and 17 years old with multiple sclerosis. CDR3s include the opening cysteine and the closing phenylalanine or tryptophan. A D gene is named only where the DNA matches it firmly. The size of a clone is reported for some rows only, either as once, few or many, or as a class for expanded clones.

size,D,V,J,DNA,CDR3
few,TRBD1,TRBV7-9,TRBJ2-7,TGTGCCAGCAGCAAGGACAGGCCCTACGAGCAGTACTTC,CASSKDRPYEQYF
.,TRBD1,TRBV5-1,TRBJ2-1,TGCGCCAGCAGCTTGGAAGCACAGGGGGGTCACAATGAGCAGTTCTTC,CASSLEAQGGHNEQFF
.,.,TRBV11-3,TRBJ2-1,TGTGCCAGCAGCTTAGTCCTCCGGGGTGATGTGTTCTTC,CASSLVLRGDVFF
.,TRBD1,TRBV12-3/TRBV12-4,TRBJ2-1,TGTGCCAGCAGACTCGGACAGGGGGCGCGAAATGAGCAGTTCTTC,CASRLGQGARNEQFF
.,TRBD2,TRBV7-8,TRBJ2-7,TGTGCCAGCAGCGGGACTAGACGGTCCTCCTACGAGCAGTACTTC,CASSGTRRSSYEQYF
few,TRBD1,TRBV27,TRBJ2-7,TGTGCCAGCAGGGCCGGGACAGGGCTGAACGAGCAGTACTTC,CASRAGTGLNEQYF
many,TRBD2,TRBV3-1,TRBJ2-3,TGTGCCAGCAGCCCTGGAGCGGGGGTTCTCACAGATACGCAGTATTTT,CASSPGAGVLTDTQYF
.,TRBD2,TRBV4-2,TRBJ2-3,TGTGCCAGCAGCCGCCTCCTAGCGGGGGGGATCGGCACAGATACGCAGTATTTT,CASSRLLAGGIGTDTQYF
many,.,TRBV6-5,TRBJ2-5,TGTGCCAGCAGATATCAAGAGACCCAGTACTTC,CASRYQETQYF
.,.,TRBV24-1,TRBJ2-1,TGTGCCACCAGTGATGACACACTTTACAATGAGCAGTTCTTC,CATSDDTLYNEQFF
few,.,TRBV7-9,TRBJ2-7,TGTGCCAGCAGTCAGGTCGGCATAACCTACGAACAGTACTTC,CASSQVGITYEQYF
few,.,TRBV20-1,TRBJ2-3,TGCAGTGCTAAAGTTCCCGTTAACACAGATACGCAGTATTTT,CSAKVPVNTDTQYF
.,TRBD2,TRBV28,TRBJ2-5,TGTGCCAGCAGCCCCCGGGAGGGAGTAGAGACCCAGTACTTC,CASSPREGVETQYF
few,TRBD2,TRBV12-3/TRBV12-4,TRBJ2-5,TGTGCCAGCAGGCGACTAGCGGGGGGTAGCGAGACCCAGTACTTC,CASRRLAGGSETQYF
.,.,TRBV6-1,TRBJ2-3,TGTGCCAGCAGTGAGCCAGCGGGCACAGATACGCAGTATTTT,CASSEPAGTDTQYF
.,.,TRBV2,TRBJ2-5,TGTGCCAGCCTGGATGGGACCCAAGAGACCCAGTACTTC,CASLDGTQETQYF
few,.,TRBV7-3,TRBJ2-5,TGTGCCAGCAGCCAGATGCCCCAAGAGACCCAGTACTTC,CASSQMPQETQYF
.,.,TRBV29-1,TRBJ1-2,TGCAGCGTTTGGCCAAGTGAGGGAGCTAACTATGGCTACACCTTC,CSVWPSEGANYGYTF
.,TRBD1,TRBV5-1,TRBJ2-7,TGCGCCAGCAGCGGGGGACAGGGAGCCTACGAGCAGTACTTC,CASSGGQGAYEQYF
.,.,TRBV7-2,TRBJ2-3,TGTGCCAGCAGCTTACAGGGGGGATGGGCAGATACGCAGTATTTT,CASSLQGGWADTQYF
few,.,TRBV29-1,TRBJ1-1,TGCAGCGTTGAACTTAAGGGGGTCTACACTGAAGCTTTCTTT,CSVELKGVYTEAFF
.,TRBD1,TRBV4-1,TRBJ1-2,TGCGCCAGCAGCCAAGAAGACAGGGTGAGAGGCTACACCTTC,CASSQEDRVRGYTF
.,TRBD2,TRBV7-9,TRBJ2-3,TGTGCCAGCTCTCGGCGGGAGAGCACAGATACGCAGTATTTT,CASSRRESTDTQYF
.,TRBD2,TRBV7-3,TRBJ2-1,TGTGCCAGCGGAAGCGGGGGGTACAATGAGCAGTTCTTC,CASGSGGYNEQFF
.,.,TRBV29-1,TRBJ1-1,TGCAGCGTTGACACGACAGGGAACACTGAAGCTTTCTTT,CSVDTTGNTEAFF
.,.,TRBV4-1,TRBJ1-1,TGCGCCAGCAGCACCCCAGGGGCGCGGACTGAAGCTTTCTTT,CASSTPGARTEAFF
few,TRBD1,TRBV10-3,TRBJ1-1,TGTGCCATCAGCCGGGGACAGCCTCTTATGAACACTGAAGCTTTCTTT,CAISRGQPLMNTEAFF
.,.,TRBV3-1,TRBJ2-5,TGTGCCAGCAGCCAAGTTAGGGGGGTGCAGACCCAGTACTTC,CASSQVRGVQTQYF
.,TRBD1,TRBV12-3/TRBV12-4,TRBJ1-2,TGTGCCAGCAGTTCGTTCGGACAGGGGATCCGTGGCTACACCTTC,CASSSFGQGIRGYTF
.,TRBD1,TRBV27,TRBJ2-3,TGTGCCAGCAGTTCCGGGACAGGGCCGGGCACAGATACGCAGTATTTT,CASSSGTGPGTDTQYF
.,.,TRBV7-2,TRBJ1-1,TGTGCCAGCAGCCCAGGCGGGGGCATTGAAGCTTTCTTT,CASSPGGGIEAFF
few,TRBD2,TRBV5-5,TRBJ2-3,TGTGCCAGCAGCTTGGCCTCGGCGGGAGTTGTAGATACGCAGTATTTT,CASSLASAGVVDTQYF
few,.,TRBV4-1,TRBJ1-1,TGCGCCAGCAGCCAGCTTGGGACACCGAACACTGAAGCTTTCTTT,CASSQLGTPNTEAFF
.,.,TRBV4-1,TRBJ2-2,TGCGCCAGCAGCCTCGACGGAACGAACACCGGGGAGCTGTTTTTT,CASSLDGTNTGELFF
many,TRBD2,TRBV12-3/TRBV12-4,TRBJ2-5,TGTGCCAGCAGTTTAGTCGGACTAGCGGGAGACGCGGAGACCCAGTACTTC,CASSLVGLAGDAETQYF
.,TRBD1,TRBV27,TRBJ2-2,TGTGCCAGCAGTTCATGGACAGGGGATACCGGGGAGCTGTTTTTT,CASSSWTGDTGELFF
.,.,TRBV20-1,TRBJ1-2,TGCAGTGCTAGATCGACCGATGGCTACACCTTC,CSARSTDGYTF
.,.,TRBV6-6,TRBJ1-1,TGTGCCAGCAGTTCCCGTCGCCTTAGGGACACTGAAGCTTTCTTT,CASSSRRLRDTEAFF
few,.,TRBV7-9,TRBJ2-7,TGTGCCAGCAGCCCCGTAATGAGGGAGGCCCTCTACGAGCAGTACTTC,CASSPVMREALYEQYF
.,TRBD1,TRBV12-3/TRBV12-4,TRBJ2-1,TGTGCCAGCAGTTTCTTCCCGGGACAGGGGGGGGATGAGCAGTTCTTC,CASSFFPGQGGDEQFF
.,TRBD1,TRBV29-1,TRBJ2-1,TGCAGCGTAGGACAGGACTCTTTATACAATGAGCAGTTCTTC,CSVGQDSLYNEQFF
.,.,TRBV25-1,TRBJ1-2,TGTGCCAGCAGTGAATCCGGGACGATCCTGCCTGGCTACACCTTC,CASSESGTILPGYTF
.,TRBD2,TRBV4-1,TRBJ2-1,TGCGCCAGCAGCTACACCCCTAGCGGGGGGGCCAATGAGCAGTTCTTC,CASSYTPSGGANEQFF
.,TRBD2,TRBV11-2,TRBJ2-5,TGTGCCAGCAGCTTAGACGGGACTAGTCGGGAGACCCAGTACTTC,CASSLDGTSRETQYF
.,TRBD1,TRBV5-1,TRBJ2-7,TGCGCCAGCAGCTCAGGACAGGGGATGGCCTACGAGCAGTACTTC,CASSSGQGMAYEQYF
few,TRBD2,TRBV29-1,TRBJ2-5,TGCAGCGTAACCGGGACTAGCGGGGTCTCGGAGACCCAGTACTTC,CSVTGTSGVSETQYF
few,.,TRBV12-3/TRBV12-4,TRBJ1-1,TGTGCCAGCAGTTTATTAGGGACTGAAGCTTTCTTT,CASSLLGTEAFF
.,TRBD2,TRBV5-1,TRBJ2-3,TGCGCCAGCAGCTTGGAGCGGCTAGCGGGGGGAGATACACAGTATTTT,CASSLERLAGGDTQYF
.,.,TRBV20-1,TRBJ1-2,TGCAGTGCTTCGCCGGTCCCTGAGGCCTATGGCTACACCTTC,CSASPVPEAYGYTF
.,.,TRBV20-1,TRBJ2-7,TGCAGTGCTAGATCTGGGGTCGAGCAGTACTTC,CSARSGVEQYF
.,.,TRBV3-1,TRBJ1-1,TGTGCCAGCAGCCAAGATGTGAGGACACGGACTGAAGCTTTCTTT,CASSQDVRTRTEAFF
.,.,TRBV28,TRBJ1-2,TGTGCCAGCAGCCTCATGGCGGGGTCCTATGGCTACACCTTC,CASSLMAGSYGYTF
many,.,TRBV3-1,TRBJ2-7,TGTGCCAGCAGCGGCCCCGAGCAGTACTTC,CASSGPEQYF
.,TRBD2,TRBV20-1,TRBJ2-5,TGCAGTGCTAGCACTAGCGGGAGGGCCCCAGAGACCCAGTACTTC,CSASTSGRAPETQYF
.,.,TRBV5-1,TRBJ2-1,TGCGCCAGCAGCTTGGCCACAGCATACAATGAGCAGTTCTTC,CASSLATAYNEQFF
.,TRBD1,TRBV6-6,TRBJ2-7,TGTGCCAGCAGCACCCCCGGGACAGGGGGCCTCGAGCAGTACTTC,CASSTPGTGGLEQYF
.,TRBD1,TRBV6-6,TRBJ2-7,TGTGCCAGCAGTTACTCGGACAGGCGCCACGAGCAGTACTTC,CASSYSDRRHEQYF
.,.,TRBV12-3/TRBV12-4,TRBJ1-4,TGTGCCAGCAGTTTAGGCTCAGGGATTAATGAAAAACTGTTTTTT,CASSLGSGINEKLFF
few,TRBD1,TRBV4-1,TRBJ2-7,TGCGCCAGCAGCCCCCCGGGACAGGATAGGGAGCAGTACTTC,CASSPPGQDREQYF
.,TRBD1,TRBV7-6,TRBJ1-1,TGTGCCAGCAGCTCCGGGACAGGGTGGAGCACTGAAGCTTTCTTT,CASSSGTGWSTEAFF